This passage covers 28 T cell receptor beta chains from one sample sequenced in a study of CD8+CD57+ T cells in acquired aplastic anemia. All patients picked for sequencing had shown, by flow cytometry, an expansion of CD8+CD57+ cells. TCR beta VDJ and CDR3 were profiled, and genomic DNA was the template. TCRdb re-called the reads through MiXCR, storing one row per CDR3 protein. Here the sample spans over 150,000 distinct CDR3 sequences, around 50% being singletons. The sample taken for sequencing was sorted CD4+, CD8+, or CD8+CD57+ T cells (not recorded which) from PBMCs. The source of these receptors is a human donor with aplastic anemia.

The rearrangement uses TRBV4-1 and TRBJ2-5, with D possibly matching TRBD2 (5 bases). V was pared by 3 bases and J by 7 bases, with 18 bases between. Germline CDR1 MGHRA, CDR2 YSYEKL. This CDR3 has 15 amino acids. The CDR3 sequence is CASSHEATRGWTQYF. The CDR3 DNA reads as TGCGCCAGCAGCCATGAAGCGACTCGCGGGTGGACCCAGTACTTC.

This clonotype was seen many times. This rearrangement joins TRBV12-3 or TRBV12-4 to TRBJ1-4; D might be TRBD1 (5 bases). Trimming removed 4 bases at V and 4 bases at J, with 16 bases between. The CDR3 length is 16 residues. The CDR3 reads CASSSRRSGFNEKLFF. CDR3 nucleotide sequence: TGTGCCAGCAGTTCCCGTAGGTCAGGGTTTAATGAAAAACTGTTTTTT.

The chain combines TRBV9 with TRBJ2-1; 9 positions match TRBD2. V dropped 7 bases and J dropped 2; count of bases not matched to a gene: 7. The germline CDR1 and CDR2 sequences are SGDLS and YYNGEE. The CDR3 is 15 amino acids. The CDR3 is CASASGLATYNEQFF. CDR3 coding DNA: TGTGCCAGCGCGTCCGGACTAGCGACCTACAATGAGCAGTTCTTC.

This clonotype occurred a few times. The chain carries TRBV3-1 and TRBJ2-1; 8 bases match TRBD2. The CDR3 runs to 17 residues. Germline CDR1 LGHDT, CDR2 YNNKEL (reference sequence). Unmatched junction bases numbered 8, after V lost 4 bases and J lost 0 bases. The CDR3 DNA reads as TGTGCCAGCAGCCTCCACTTAGCGGGGAGCTCCTACAATGAGCAGTTCTTC. Amino acids: CASSLHLAGSSYNEQFF.

In this sample, this clonotype turned up many times. The chain carries TRBV5-1 and TRBJ2-3, with a tentative D call TRBD2 (6 bases). Trimming shortened V by 4 bases and J by 3 bases, and 18 bases separated the two germline ends. This CDR3 region has 16 residues. Germline CDR1 SGHRS, CDR2 YFSETQ. In DNA, the CDR3 is TGCGCCAGCAGCCAGGTTATGGGGGGTCATACAGATACGCAGTATTTT. Translating it yields CASSQVMGGHTDTQYF.

The chain joins TRBV15 to TRBJ2-2; D is ambiguous. Trimming shortened V by 0 bases and J by 4 bases, and 9 bases separated the two germline ends. This CDR3 is built from 15 residues. CDR1 is LNHNV, CDR2 YYDKDF, per germline (reference sequence). DNA of the CDR3: TGTGCCACCAGCAGAGAAGGATCCGTCACCGGGGAGCTGTTTTTT. Translation gives CATSREGSVTGELFF.

The J gene is TRBJ1-5, the V gene TRBV24-1; D is unclear. Germline assignment: CDR1 KGHDR and CDR2 SFDVKD. V lost 0 bases, J lost 7 bases, and 9 bases lay in between. This CDR3 contains 14 residues. The CDR3 reads CATSDLAGFQPQHF. The CDR3 DNA reads TGTGCCACCAGTGATTTGGCTGGGTTCCAGCCCCAGCATTTT.

In its sample, this clonotype was seen a few times. The chain links TRBV6-4 to TRBJ1-6; D unclear. Looked up from germline, CDR1 is MRHNA and CDR2 is SNTAGT. Trimming pared 4 bases from V and 9 bases from J, leaving 10 bases between. The CDR3 totals 13 residues. Written as DNA, the CDR3 is TGTGCCAGCAGTGTGTCAGAAACTTCACCCCTCCACTTT. This encodes CASSVSETSPLHF.

The chain recombines TRBV15 with TRBJ2-5; maybe TRBD2 (5 bases). CDR1 and CDR2 from the germline V gene are LNHNV and YYDKDF (reference sequence). CDR3 length: 14 residues. The ends were cut back, 1 base at V and 1 base at J, with 7 bases in the middle. The CDR3 sequence is CATSRVTSQETQYF. CDR3 nucleotide sequence: TGTGCCACCAGCAGAGTTACTAGCCAAGAGACCCAGTACTTC.

V usage is TRBV7-2 and J usage is TRBJ1-2; D is possibly TRBD1 (5 bases). Trimming removed 5 bases at V and 4 bases at J, with 14 bases between. Germline assignment: CDR1 SGHTA and CDR2 FQGNSA. CDR3 length: 14 amino acids. The CDR3 reads CASSPPGSTYGYTF. The DNA for the CDR3 is TGTGCCAGCAGCCCACCAGGGTCGACCTATGGCTACACCTTC.

J is TRBJ1-6 and V is TRBV20-1, with 7 bases fitting TRBD1. The germline V gene has CDR1 DFQATT and CDR2 SNEGSKA (reference sequence). This CDR3 contains 14 residues. J was trimmed by 8 bases and V by 2 bases; bases with no gene match: 6. Here the CDR3 reads CSARTDRAHSPLHF. CDR3 nucleotide sequence: TGCAGTGCTAGAACAGACAGGGCACATTCACCCCTCCACTTT.

With regard to this clonotype: A read error is possible here, since a much larger clone lies one base away. The J gene is TRBJ2-3, the V gene TRBV5-1, with 7 bases fitting TRBD2. This CDR3 has 16 amino acids. In germline, CDR1 is SGHRS, CDR2 YFSETQ. CDR3: CASSRNRGGGGDTHYF. The CDR3 bases are TGCGCCAGCAGCAGGAATCGGGGCGGGGGTGGTGATACGCACTATTTT.

V usage is TRBV10-3 and J usage is TRBJ2-7; 11 bases align to TRBD2. V gave up 4 bases and J gave up 3 bases; unmatched junction bases: 5. Germline assignment: CDR1 ENHRY and CDR2 SYGVKD. The CDR3 covers 15 residues. The CDR3 protein is CAISAPGLAVYEQYF. The DNA of the CDR3 is TGTGCCATCAGTGCCCCGGGACTAGCGGTCTACGAGCAGTACTTC.

At least ten counts were recorded for this clonotype. This rearrangement joins TRBV5-1 to TRBJ2-7, with TRBD2 matching 9 bases. This CDR3 has 16 residues. CDR1 is SGHRS, CDR2 YFSETQ, per germline. J was trimmed by 2 bases and V by 0 bases; bases with no gene match: 6. CDR3 bases: TGCGCCAGCAGCTTGGTAGCGGGGGCATCAGCCTACGAGCAGTACTTC. This encodes CASSLVAGASAYEQYF.

The CDR3 DNA is TGTGCCAGCAGCCCGGGAGCGGCCTACGAGCAGTACTTC. This sequence encodes CASSPGAAYEQYF. This chain joins TRBV2 and TRBJ2-7; tentative D call: TRBD2 (6 bases). Trimming shortened V by 6 bases and J by 2 bases, and 11 bases separated the two germline ends. The germline CDR1 and CDR2 sequences are SNHLY and FYNNEI. This CDR3 spans 13 amino acids.

The chain couples TRBV20-1 to TRBJ1-6, with 8 positions matching TRBD1. Germline V gene lookup returns CDR1 DFQATT and CDR2 SNEGSKA (reference sequence). CDR3 length: 17 residues. The junction had 16 bases not matched to a gene; V was cut back by 6 bases and J by 6 bases. CDR3 sequence (DNA): TGCAGTGCCCACGGACAGGGTCAGGGAATTCGTAATTCACCCCTCCACTTT. This translates into CSAHGQGQGIRNSPLHF.

The chain uses TRBV5-6 and TRBJ1-1; 8 positions agree with TRBD1. Germline lookup yields CDR1 SGHDT and CDR2 YYEEEE. The CDR3 runs to 16 residues. V gave up 4 bases and J gave up 1 base; unmatched junction bases: 9. CDR3 protein: CASSPSTGATNTEAFF. Written as DNA, the CDR3 is TGTGCCAGCAGCCCCTCGACAGGGGCGACGAACACTGAAGCTTTCTTT.

V and J are TRBV28 and TRBJ2-3; D not resolved. Trimming removed 5 bases at V and 3 bases at J, with 6 bases between. The CDR3 extends over 12 amino acids. Germline CDR1 is MDHEN and CDR2 is SYDVKM. The DNA of the CDR3 is TGTGCCAGCAGTGTATTGACAGATACGCAGTATTTT. It translates to CASSVLTDTQYF.

The chain joins TRBV12-3 or TRBV12-4 to TRBJ2-7; 7 nucleotides line up with TRBD1. The V segment lost 4 bases and the J segment 12 bases; nucleotides outside the gene matches: 9. This CDR3 spans 12 amino acids. The CDR3 loop reads CASSSTGSSPYF. The CDR3 nucleotides read TGTGCCAGCAGTTCGACAGGGAGTTCGCCGTACTTC.

The rearrangement joins TRBV10-1 to TRBJ2-7; 12 bases line up with TRBD1. Germline V CDR1 and CDR2: WNHNN, SYGVQD (reference sequence). The CDR3 has 16 residues. The CDR3 here is CAPEGQGATHTYEQYF. CDR3 nucleotide sequence: TGCGCTCCCGAGGGACAGGGGGCAACACATACCTACGAGCAGTACTTC.

The chain is built from TRBV6-1 and TRBJ2-1; TRBD1 aligns across 8 bases. The CDR3 spans 11 residues. V shed 7 bases, J shed 15 bases, and the junction held 8 bases outside the gene matches. From germline, CDR1 is MNHNS and CDR2 SASEGT. The CDR3 loop is CASIRQGSTFF. As DNA, the CDR3 is TGTGCCAGCATCAGACAGGGGAGCACGTTCTTC.

In its sample, this clonotype was seen a few times. The chain carries TRBV18 and TRBJ1-1; D is ambiguous. The germline V and J ends were trimmed by 5 bases and 5 bases, with 12 bases remaining between them. The CDR3 is made up of 13 amino acids. Germline V CDR1 and CDR2: KGHSH, LQKENI. CDR3 in DNA: TGTGCCAGCTCATCGGAAGGGTCAACTGAAGCTTTCTTT. Translation: CASSSEGSTEAFF.

This clonotype was seen ten or more times. J is TRBJ1-6 and V is TRBV20-1, with D maybe TRBD1 (5 bases). V was clipped by 3 bases and J by 8 bases, with 14 bases between them. The CDR3 sequence is 14 residues long. Germline CDR1 is DFQATT and CDR2 is SNEGSKA (reference sequence). The CDR3, as DNA: TGCAGTGCTAGTGATGGTTTGGGGGATTCACCCCTCCACTTT. Amino acids: CSASDGLGDSPLHF.

This clonotype was counted many times. The gene calls are TRBV2 and TRBJ1-3; D is possibly TRBD1 (5 bases). The germline gives CDR1 SNHLY, CDR2 FYNNEI. The germline V and J ends were trimmed by 4 bases and 0 bases, with 10 bases remaining between them. The length of the CDR3 is 15 residues. CDR3 sequence: CASSVGLNSGNTIYF. DNA of the CDR3: TGTGCCAGCAGTGTGGGACTTAACTCTGGAAACACCATATATTTT.

This clonotype was observed many times. The rearrangement links TRBV19 to TRBJ2-3; 9 nucleotides align to TRBD2. Germline trimming cut 4 bases from V and 4 bases from J; bases unmatched to any gene: 9. This CDR3 has 16 amino acids. The V gene's germline CDR1 is LNHDA and CDR2 SQIVND (reference sequence). CDR3 protein: CASSRPQRGVADTQYF. In nucleotides, the CDR3 is TGTGCCAGTAGTAGGCCACAGCGGGGGGTAGCAGATACGCAGTATTTT.

This rearrangement joins TRBV12-3 or TRBV12-4 to TRBJ2-7; tentatively, D is TRBD2 (6 bases). There are 15 residues in the CDR3. V lost 8 bases, J lost 3 bases, and 20 bases lay in between. The CDR3 DNA reads TGTGCCAGCGGATCTCAGGGCCTCGGGGGCTACGAGCAGTACTTC. It specifies CASGSQGLGGYEQYF.

This clonotype was seen repeatedly, ten times or more. This chain joins TRBV5-1 and TRBJ2-1, with 11 bases that match TRBD2. V dropped 1 base and J dropped 7; count of bases not matched to a gene: 7. Germline loops: CDR1 SGHRS, CDR2 YFSETQ. The CDR3 length is 16 residues. CDR3 sequence (DNA): TGCGCCAGCAGCTTGACCCGACTAGCGGGGTGGAATGAGCAGTTCTTC. Its translation is CASSLTRLAGWNEQFF.

This rearrangement joins TRBV12-3 or TRBV12-4 to TRBJ2-6, with D possibly matching TRBD1 (6 bases). This CDR3 has 17 amino acids. Trimming pared 5 bases from V and 0 bases from J, leaving 14 bases between. The CDR3 loop reads CASSKKQGHSGANVLTF. The CDR3 bases are TGTGCCAGCAGTAAAAAACAGGGCCACTCTGGGGCCAACGTCCTGACTTTC.